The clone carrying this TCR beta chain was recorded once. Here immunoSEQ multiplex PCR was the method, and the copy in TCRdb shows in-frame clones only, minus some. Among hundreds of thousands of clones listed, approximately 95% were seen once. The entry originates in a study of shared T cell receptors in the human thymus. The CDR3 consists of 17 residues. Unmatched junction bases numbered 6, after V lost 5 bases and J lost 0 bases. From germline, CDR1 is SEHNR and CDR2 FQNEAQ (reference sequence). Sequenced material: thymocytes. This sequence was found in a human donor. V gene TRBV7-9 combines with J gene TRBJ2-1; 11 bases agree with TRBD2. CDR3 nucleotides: TGTGCCAGCAGCCTAGGCACTAGCGGGAGCTCCTACAATGAGCAGTTCTTC. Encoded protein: CASSLGTSGSSYNEQFF.